This is a list of T cell receptor beta chains from one sample in a study of shared clonotypes between healthy human individuals. TCRdb's copy holds only in-frame clones and misses some; the assay was immunoSEQ multiplex PCR. The sample carries some 2,000,000 clones, about 94% recorded once. Sequencing was done on a sample of naive CD8+ T cells sorted from blood. All receptors derive from a man between 18 and 35 years old in good health. CDR3s include the opening cysteine and the closing phenylalanine or tryptophan. Fields, in order: clone size, V gene, J gene, D gene, CDR3 DNA, CDR3 protein. The D gene is left open where the match is weak. A clone size is listed for some rows: how often the clone was seen (once, few, many), or a class if it is expanded.

size: .
V: TRBV28
J: TRBJ1-2
D: .
DNA: TGTGCCAGCAGTTTCGGGGGAGAGGACTATGGCTACACCTTC
CDR3: CASSFGGEDYGYTF

size: .
V: TRBV14
J: TRBJ1-2
D: .
DNA: TGTGCCAGCAGCCAAGGGGTCTACGGCTACACCTTC
CDR3: CASSQGVYGYTF

size: .
V: TRBV11-2
J: TRBJ1-2
D: .
DNA: TGTGCCAGCAGCTTAAAGGGTTATGGCTACACCTTC
CDR3: CASSLKGYGYTF

size: once
V: TRBV6-1
J: TRBJ1-1
D: .
DNA: TGTGCCAGCAGTGCTGACAGGTCCTCGAACACTGAAGCTTTCTTT
CDR3: CASSADRSSNTEAFF

size: once
V: TRBV9
J: TRBJ2-1
D: .
DNA: TGTGCCAGCAGCTCCCCGTATGACTACAATGAGCAGTTCTTC
CDR3: CASSSPYDYNEQFF

size: .
V: TRBV6-1
J: TRBJ2-7
D: TRBD1
DNA: TGTGCCAGCCACTCTACAGGGGGTTCTTTATACGAGCAGTACTTC
CDR3: CASHSTGGSLYEQYF

size: .
V: TRBV5-4
J: TRBJ1-1
D: .
DNA: TGTGCCAGCAGCTTTGGTTCTTCGATGAACACTGAAGCTTTCTTT
CDR3: CASSFGSSMNTEAFF

size: .
V: TRBV7-9
J: TRBJ2-7
D: TRBD1
DNA: TGTGCCAGCAGCCATCAGGGACAGGGACCCTACGAGCAGTACTTC
CDR3: CASSHQGQGPYEQYF

size: once
V: TRBV28
J: TRBJ1-6
D: .
DNA: TGTGCCAGCAGTTGGGGACTTGGTAATTCACCCCTCCACTTT
CDR3: CASSWGLGNSPLHF

size: .
V: TRBV11-2
J: TRBJ2-1
D: .
DNA: TGTGCCAGCAGCTTAGTCCCCAATGAGCAGTTCTTC
CDR3: CASSLVPNEQFF

size: .
V: TRBV9
J: TRBJ2-7
D: .
DNA: TGTGCCAGCAGCGTATTTGGGGGAGGCGACGAGCAGTACTTC
CDR3: CASSVFGGGDEQYF

size: .
V: TRBV7-9
J: TRBJ1-2
D: .
DNA: TGTGCCAGCAGCTTTGTCCCCGCCGGGCGCTATGGCTACACCTTC
CDR3: CASSFVPAGRYGYTF

size: .
V: TRBV4-1
J: TRBJ1-2
D: TRBD1
DNA: TGCGCCAGCAGCGGACAGGCAGGGATAAACTATGGCTACACCTTC
CDR3: CASSGQAGINYGYTF

size: .
V: TRBV9
J: TRBJ2-3
D: .
DNA: TGTGCCAGCAGCGTTAAGGGGGTTACTAGCACAGATACGCAGTATTTT
CDR3: CASSVKGVTSTDTQYF

size: .
V: TRBV7-9
J: TRBJ2-7
D: .
DNA: TGTGCCAGCAGCTTAGGGGACATCACGGAAGAGCAGTACTTC
CDR3: CASSLGDITEEQYF

size: .
V: TRBV6-1
J: TRBJ1-1
D: TRBD1
DNA: TGTGCCAGCAGTGATACAGGGGGCGGGTACACTGAAGCTTTCTTT
CDR3: CASSDTGGGYTEAFF

size: .
V: TRBV10-2
J: TRBJ2-7
D: TRBD2
DNA: TGCGCCAGCAGTGAGAGTCTAGCGGGAGCCTACGAGCAGTACTTC
CDR3: CASSESLAGAYEQYF

size: .
V: TRBV27
J: TRBJ2-7
D: TRBD2
DNA: TGTGCCAGCAGTTTAGTTAGCGGGGGGCACGAGCAGTACTTC
CDR3: CASSLVSGGHEQYF

size: .
V: TRBV11-1
J: TRBJ2-7
D: TRBD1
DNA: TGTGCCAGCAGCTTAACAGGGGCCTACGAGCAGTACTTC
CDR3: CASSLTGAYEQYF

size: once
V: TRBV9
J: TRBJ1-1
D: .
DNA: TGTGCCAGCAGCGTAGTCGGCCTCGGCACTGAAGCTTTCTTT
CDR3: CASSVVGLGTEAFF

size: .
V: TRBV6-5
J: TRBJ1-1
D: .
DNA: TGTGCCAGCAGTTACACCAACGCTGAAGCTTTCTTT
CDR3: CASSYTNAEAFF

size: .
V: TRBV23-1
J: TRBJ2-7
D: .
DNA: TGCGCCAGCAGTCGCTCGTACGAGCAGTACTTC
CDR3: CASSRSYEQYF

size: .
V: TRBV6-1
J: TRBJ2-1
D: .
DNA: TGTGCCAGCAGTGGAACCCTACAATTTGGGCAGTTCTTC
CDR3: CASSGTLQFGQFF

size: .
V: TRBV7-2
J: TRBJ2-7
D: .
DNA: TGTGCCAGCAGCTTAGCCCTACAAGACCAAATCTACGAGCAGTACTTC
CDR3: CASSLALQDQIYEQYF

size: .
V: TRBV4-1
J: TRBJ2-3
D: .
DNA: TGCGCCAGCAGCCAAGAGTCAGGGCTGGCAGATACGCAGTATTTT
CDR3: CASSQESGLADTQYF

size: .
V: TRBV6-1
J: TRBJ2-7
D: .
DNA: TGTGCCAGCAGTGAAGGGGCAGACCACGAGCAGTACTTC
CDR3: CASSEGADHEQYF

size: few
V: TRBV29-1
J: TRBJ2-7
D: TRBD2
DNA: TGCAGCGCCGGACTAGCGGGGTCCAACGAGCAGTACTTC
CDR3: CSAGLAGSNEQYF

size: .
V: TRBV7-2
J: TRBJ2-1
D: .
DNA: TGTGCCAGCAGCTCCCCGTTGTACAATGAGCAGTTCTTC
CDR3: CASSSPLYNEQFF

size: .
V: TRBV29-1
J: TRBJ1-1
D: .
DNA: TGCAGCGTTGGGCCGAACACTGAAGCTTTCTTT
CDR3: CSVGPNTEAFF

size: .
V: TRBV5-1
J: TRBJ1-1
D: TRBD1
DNA: TGCGCCAGCAGCTTCAACAGGGGGCAGGACACTGAAGCTTTCTTT
CDR3: CASSFNRGQDTEAFF

size: .
V: TRBV7-9
J: TRBJ2-1
D: TRBD2
DNA: TGTGCCAGCAGTCCGAGCGGGGGGAGCTCCTACAATGAGCAGTTCTTC
CDR3: CASSPSGGSSYNEQFF

size: .
V: TRBV6-1
J: TRBJ2-1
D: .
DNA: TGTGCCAGCACCCGACTCCGATACAATGAGCAGTTCTTC
CDR3: CASTRLRYNEQFF

size: .
V: TRBV7-9
J: TRBJ2-5
D: TRBD2
DNA: TGTGCCAGCAGCTTAGAAACTAGCGGGGGAAAAGAGACCCAGTACTTC
CDR3: CASSLETSGGKETQYF

size: .
V: TRBV7-9
J: TRBJ2-1
D: .
DNA: TGTGCCAGCAGCGACCTTGCGGCCTACAATGAGCAGTTCTTC
CDR3: CASSDLAAYNEQFF

size: once
V: TRBV11-2
J: TRBJ2-1
D: .
DNA: TGTGCCAGCAGCTTCAAACGGGATTACAATGAGCAGTTCTTC
CDR3: CASSFKRDYNEQFF

size: .
V: TRBV7-2
J: TRBJ2-3
D: .
DNA: TGTGCCAGCAGCGAGTGGCAGTACCCCGATACGCAGTATTTT
CDR3: CASSEWQYPDTQYF

size: .
V: TRBV19
J: TRBJ2-7
D: TRBD1
DNA: TGTGCCAGTAGTATAAGGGACAGACCCTACGAGCAGTACTTC
CDR3: CASSIRDRPYEQYF

size: .
V: TRBV9
J: TRBJ2-3
D: TRBD2
DNA: TGTGCCAGCAGCGCCGGACTAGCGGGGGGAGATACGCAGTATTTT
CDR3: CASSAGLAGGDTQYF

size: .
V: TRBV10-3
J: TRBJ1-4
D: TRBD1
DNA: TGTGCCATCAGTGATCTACAGGGGGAGAATGAAAAACTGTTTTTT
CDR3: CAISDLQGENEKLFF

size: .
V: TRBV21-1
J: TRBJ2-1
D: .
DNA: TGTGCCAGCAGCGACCGGGACAGGGGAGGGATAGGACTAGCCGCGAGCTCCTACAATGAGCAGTTCTTC
CDR3: CASSDRDRGGIGLAASSYNEQFF

size: .
V: TRBV29-1
J: TRBJ2-3
D: .
DNA: TGCAGCGTTCCATCGGGCTTGAGGGGAGATACGCAGTATTTT
CDR3: CSVPSGLRGDTQYF

size: .
V: TRBV30
J: TRBJ2-1
D: TRBD2
DNA: TGTGCCTGGAGTGCAGGACTAGCGGAACCCTACAATGAGCAGTTCTTC
CDR3: CAWSAGLAEPYNEQFF

size: .
V: TRBV27
J: TRBJ2-1
D: .
DNA: TGTGCCAGCAGTTTGGATGGAGGGCCGGGGAATGAGCAGTTCTTC
CDR3: CASSLDGGPGNEQFF

size: .
V: TRBV25-1
J: TRBJ1-2
D: .
DNA: TGTGCCAGCAGTGAGGGGGAGGGCTACACCTTC
CDR3: CASSEGEGYTF

size: .
V: TRBV9
J: TRBJ2-7
D: .
DNA: TGTGCCAGCAGCGTAGCCCCAGCAGGCCCCACCTATGGATTCAACGAGCAGTACTTC
CDR3: CASSVAPAGPTYGFNEQYF

size: .
V: TRBV28
J: TRBJ2-7
D: .
DNA: TGTGCCAGCAGTATCTCGGGAAGCTCCTACGAGCAGTACTTC
CDR3: CASSISGSSYEQYF

size: .
V: TRBV7-9
J: TRBJ1-4
D: .
DNA: TGTGCCAGCAGCTGGGGGAGGAGGATTGAAGATGAAAAACTGTTTTTT
CDR3: CASSWGRRIEDEKLFF

size: once
V: TRBV27
J: TRBJ2-7
D: .
DNA: TGTGCCAGCAGTTTATTAGGGGAGGTCAACGAGCAGTACTTC
CDR3: CASSLLGEVNEQYF

size: .
V: TRBV7-8
J: TRBJ2-4
D: .
DNA: TGTGCCAGCAGCCACTGGGAGACAGAAGCCAAAAACATTCAGTACTTC
CDR3: CASSHWETEAKNIQYF

size: .
V: TRBV7-9
J: TRBJ2-1
D: TRBD2
DNA: TGTGCCAGCAGCTCTCCTAGCGGGTACAATGAGCAGTTCTTC
CDR3: CASSSPSGYNEQFF

size: .
V: TRBV2
J: TRBJ2-7
D: .
DNA: TGTGCCAGCAGGGAAGGTGAGACCCACAAAAGGACCTACGAGCAGTACTTC
CDR3: CASREGETHKRTYEQYF

size: once
V: TRBV28
J: TRBJ1-1
D: .
DNA: TGTGCCAGCAGTCCCCGTCGATATCGGGACTTAGGGGAAGCTTTCTTT
CDR3: CASSPRRYRDLGEAFF

size: .
V: TRBV5-1
J: TRBJ2-7
D: .
DNA: TGCGCCAGCAGTCTGACAGAAACCTACGAGCAGTACTTC
CDR3: CASSLTETYEQYF

size: .
V: TRBV5-1
J: TRBJ2-1
D: .
DNA: TGCGCCAGCAGCTTGGATCTGGGGCGGACCTACAATGAGCAGTTCTTC
CDR3: CASSLDLGRTYNEQFF

size: .
V: TRBV6-5
J: TRBJ2-7
D: TRBD2
DNA: TGTGCCAGCAGTTACGAGGCTAGCGGGAGCCTGTACGAGCAGTACTTC
CDR3: CASSYEASGSLYEQYF

size: .
V: TRBV21-1
J: TRBJ2-2
D: .
DNA: TGTGCCAGCAGCAAAGGTCGAGGGGACACCGGGGAGCTGTTTTTT
CDR3: CASSKGRGDTGELFF

size: .
V: TRBV27
J: TRBJ2-7
D: TRBD1
DNA: TGTGCCAGCAGTCCTAACAGGGGGCTGGCCATCTACGAGCAGTACTTC
CDR3: CASSPNRGLAIYEQYF

size: .
V: TRBV15
J: TRBJ1-3
D: TRBD1
DNA: TGTGCCACCAGCCCGGGCCCGACAGGGTCTGGAAACACCATATATTTT
CDR3: CATSPGPTGSGNTIYF

size: .
V: TRBV7-2
J: TRBJ1-1
D: .
DNA: TGTGCCAGCAGCGGAACCTTCGGCGACATGAACACTGAAGCTTTCTTT
CDR3: CASSGTFGDMNTEAFF

size: .
V: TRBV6-1
J: TRBJ2-1
D: TRBD1
DNA: TGTGCCAGCAGGAAGAATCGGGACAGGGGGGTCTTC
CDR3: CASRKNRDRGVF